The clone carrying this T cell receptor beta chain occurred many times. The antigen is unknown. The record originates from a study of T cells in Graves' hyperthyroidism and ophthalmopathy. Overall study results and limits: A median approximately 6.8 months before onset, the model predicted ophthalmopathy. A 13 V-J signature model discriminated ophthalmopathy versus stable hyperthyroidism.

RNA transcripts gave rise to amplified TCR beta CDR3 regions. When the TCR CDR3 underwent first-round RT-PCR, the HTBI primer set was used. TCRdb re-called the multiplex PCR reads through MiXCR, storing one row per CDR3 protein. This table has around 580,000 distinct CDR3 sequences, 16% appearing once. CDR1 is DFQATT and CDR2 is SNEGSKA in the germline V gene (reference sequence). This CDR3 comprises 11 residues. V lost 4 bases, J lost 6 bases, and 2 bases stayed unmatched. The rearrangement uses TRBV20-1 and TRBJ1-1; 7 bases are shared with TRBD1. This TCR derives from a woman between 18 and 30 years old with Graves' hyperthyroidism. Sequenced input: blood. Written as DNA, the CDR3 is TGCAGTGCTACGGGGACAGCTGAAGCTTTCTTT. Its translation: CSATGTAEAFF.